A selection of T cell receptor beta chains follows, all from one sample in a study of spatial heterogeneity in lung cancer. Each CDR3 protein gets one entry after TCRdb re-called the 5' RACE reads with MiXCR. The sample carries over 25,000 distinct CDR3 sequences, around 7% recorded once. Sequenced here: lung tumor tissue, sampled at surgery. These receptors were collected from a male donor with early-stage non-small cell lung cancer. Both conserved end residues are part of each CDR3. D genes are given only for firm matches. Expanded clones get a size class; other rows say once, few or many, or leave the size out.

abundance,d_gene,j_gene,len,v_gene,CDR3nt,CDR3aa
few,TRBD1,TRBJ2-7,15,TRBV4-1,TGCGCCAGCAGCCAAGGTTGGGACAGGATATACGAGCAGTACTTC,CASSQGWDRIYEQYF
many,NA,TRBJ2-7,11,TRBV28,TGTGCCAGCATTAAGGCCCGGAAGCAGTACTTC,CASIKARKQYF
many,NA,TRBJ1-1,14,TRBV4-1,TGCGCCAGCAGCCAAGATCCCGCGGGGACTGAAGCTTTCTTT,CASSQDPAGTEAFF
few,TRBD1,TRBJ2-7,16,TRBV9,TGTGCCAGCAGCGTAGCAGGGGACAGGGGGTACGGCGAGCAGTACTTC,CASSVAGDRGYGEQYF
many,TRBD2,TRBJ2-4,19,TRBV7-2,TGTGCCAGCAGCTTAGCGCTTAGCGGGGGGGCCGATGCCAAAAACATTCAGTACTTC,CASSLALSGGADAKNIQYF
many,TRBD1,TRBJ1-2,13,TRBV28,TGTGCCAGCAGTTTGTCGACAGGGGTAGGCTACACCTTC,CASSLSTGVGYTF
few,TRBD1,TRBJ1-6,13,TRBV7-9,TGTGCCAGCAGCACAGGGGCTAATTCACCCCTCCACTTT,CASSTGANSPLHF
many,NA,TRBJ1-1,13,TRBV11-3,TGTGCCAGCAGCTTAGGGACAGCAACTGAAGCTTTCTTT,CASSLGTATEAFF
many,NA,TRBJ2-7,13,TRBV7-2,TGTGCCAGCAGCTTAGAGGCCGGGTACGAGCAGTACTTC,CASSLEAGYEQYF
many,NA,TRBJ1-5,13,TRBV12-3/TRBV12-4,TGTGCCAGCAGTTTAGAGGGGCGCCAGCCCCAGCATTTT,CASSLEGRQPQHF
medium-sized,NA,TRBJ1-1,13,TRBV20-1,TGCAGTGCTAGAAGGGGAATGAACACTGAAGCTTTCTTT,CSARRGMNTEAFF
few,NA,TRBJ1-2,13,TRBV18,TGTGCCAGCTCACCCGAGGAGGGCTATGGCTACACCTTC,CASSPEEGYGYTF
many,TRBD2,TRBJ2-7,15,TRBV5-5,TGTGCCAGCAGCTTGGCCGGGACTAACTCCTACGAGCAGTACTTC,CASSLAGTNSYEQYF
few,NA,TRBJ2-6,15,TRBV19,TGTGCCAGTAGTATTGTCCGCTCTGGGGCCAACGTCCTGACTTTC,CASSIVRSGANVLTF
NA,TRBD1,TRBJ2-1,15,TRBV18,TGTGCCAGCTCACCCGAAGGACAGGGGCTCAATGAGCAGTTCTTC,CASSPEGQGLNEQFF
NA,NA,TRBJ2-3,16,TRBV5-1,TGCGCCAGCCGAACCGGGACACAGGGAAGCACAGATACGCAGTATTTT,CASRTGTQGSTDTQYF
NA,NA,TRBJ2-2,14,TRBV7-2,TGTGCCAGCAGCGTTGACAGCAACACCGGGGAGCTGTTTTTT,CASSVDSNTGELFF
few,NA,TRBJ1-5,14,TRBV18,TGTGCCAGCTCACCGGGGACGGATAATCAGCCCCAGCATTTT,CASSPGTDNQPQHF
many,TRBD1,TRBJ2-7,17,TRBV4-1,TGCGCCAGCAGCCAAGATAACGGTCACAGGGGGTCCTACGAGCAGTACTTC,CASSQDNGHRGSYEQYF
many,NA,TRBJ1-1,13,TRBV4-1,TGCGCCAGCAGCCAAGAAGGGAGGGCCCACCACCACTTT,CASSQEGRAHHHF
many,NA,TRBJ2-7,14,TRBV20-1,TGCAGTGCTGAAATACAGGGAAGCTCCTACGAGCAGTACTTC,CSAEIQGSSYEQYF
NA,TRBD2,TRBJ2-1,16,TRBV28,TGTGCCAGCAGTTTCTTCGGGGGGGCCGGACTAGATGAGCAGTTCTTC,CASSFFGGAGLDEQFF
many,TRBD1,TRBJ1-1,15,TRBV13,TGTGCCAGCAGCACAGAGACAGGGATGAACACTGAAGCTTTCTTT,CASSTETGMNTEAFF
NA,NA,TRBJ1-5,13,TRBV9,TGTGCCAGCAGCGTAGATGGGGTTCAGCCCCAGCATTTT,CASSVDGVQPQHF
NA,TRBD1,TRBJ2-7,18,TRBV3-1,TGTGCCAGCAGCCACCCAAACTCTGGACAGGGCCTCGCCTGGGTGCAGTACTTC,CASSHPNSGQGLAWVQYF
few,NA,TRBJ2-1,15,TRBV19,TGTGCCAGTAGTATCCCTAGGACTTCCTACAATGAGCAGTTCTTC,CASSIPRTSYNEQFF
many,NA,TRBJ2-7,12,TRBV12-3/TRBV12-4,TGTGCCAGCAGTTTTGGGGGAGCCGAGCAGTACTTC,CASSFGGAEQYF
few,NA,TRBJ2-4,18,TRBV24-1,TGTGCCACCAGTGATTCTCCTTCGGGGGATCTAGCCAAAAACATTCAGTACTTC,CATSDSPSGDLAKNIQYF
many,NA,TRBJ1-5,14,TRBV12-3/TRBV12-4,TGTGCCAGCAGTTTAATCGGGGGCGGTCAGCCCCAGCATTTT,CASSLIGGGQPQHF
NA,TRBD1,TRBJ1-1,15,TRBV20-1,TGCAGTGCTAGAGAACTACAGGGGATGTACACTGAAGCTTTCTTT,CSARELQGMYTEAFF
many,NA,TRBJ1-1,18,TRBV11-2,TGTGCCAGCAGCCAACATAGAGGCAGGGCAAACATGAACACTGAAGCTTTCTTT,CASSQHRGRANMNTEAFF
few,NA,TRBJ2-5,15,TRBV6-1,TGTGCCAGCATTGCCCAGAGGACAGCCCAAGAGACCCAGTACTTC,CASIAQRTAQETQYF
many,TRBD1,TRBJ2-7,14,TRBV29-1,TGCAGCGTGGCAGGGACAGGGGGATCCTACGAGCAGTACTTC,CSVAGTGGSYEQYF
NA,NA,TRBJ2-7,13,TRBV7-2,TGTGCCAGCAGCTTAGGGGGAACATACGAGCAGTACTTC,CASSLGGTYEQYF
NA,NA,TRBJ2-7,13,TRBV3-1,TGTGCCAGCAGCCAAATGATGACCTACGAGCAGTACTTC,CASSQMMTYEQYF
many,TRBD1,TRBJ1-6,17,TRBV7-8,TGTGCCAGCAGCGTACTAGGCGGGGACAGGGTTTACTCACCCCTCCACTTT,CASSVLGGDRVYSPLHF
NA,NA,TRBJ1-2,13,TRBV7-2,TGTGCCAGCAGCTTCCAGGACTGGGATGGCTACACCTTC,CASSFQDWDGYTF
few,NA,TRBJ2-7,14,TRBV2,TGTGCCAGCATTAAGGACGGAAGCTCCTACGAGCAGTACTTC,CASIKDGSSYEQYF
many,NA,TRBJ2-7,16,TRBV7-2,TGTGCCAGCAGCTTTTCGGCTGGGGGGCTACCCTACGAGCAGTACTTC,CASSFSAGGLPYEQYF
NA,TRBD2,TRBJ2-3,15,TRBV18,TGTGCCAGCTCACCATCGAGCGGGGGGGCGGATACGCAGTATTTT,CASSPSSGGADTQYF
NA,TRBD2,TRBJ2-1,17,TRBV7-9,TGTGCCAGCAGCTTAGTATTAGCGGGAGTGGTTAATGCTGAGCAGTTCTTC,CASSLVLAGVVNAEQFF
many,NA,TRBJ1-1,15,TRBV10-3,TGTGCCATCAGTGAGAGTATAGAAACGAACACTGAAGCTTTCTTT,CAISESIETNTEAFF
many,TRBD1,TRBJ1-2,13,TRBV9,TGTGCCAGCAGCGTTAGGACAGGGACGGACTACACCTTC,CASSVRTGTDYTF
many,NA,TRBJ1-3,17,TRBV9,TGTGCCAGCAGCGTAGATGCTTTGGGGAGCTCTGGAAACACCATATATTTT,CASSVDALGSSGNTIYF
few,NA,TRBJ2-3,15,TRBV20-1,TGCAGTGCCCCAGGCCAGACTAGAAGCACAGATACGCAGTATTTT,CSAPGQTRSTDTQYF
many,NA,TRBJ2-7,15,TRBV4-1,TGCGCCAGCAGCTATCTCCGGGACCCATACTACGAGCAGTACTTC,CASSYLRDPYYEQYF
many,NA,TRBJ2-2,16,TRBV7-9,TGTGCCAGCAGCTTAGCTTACACCTCGAACACCGGGGAGCTGTTTTTT,CASSLAYTSNTGELFF
many,NA,TRBJ1-1,17,TRBV6-5,TGTGCCAGCAGTCGGGACACCCTCAGAGACAGAATAATTGTAGCTTTCTTT,CASSRDTLRDRIIVAFF
many,TRBD2,TRBJ2-1,15,TRBV12-3/TRBV12-4,TGTGCCAGCAGTTTCGGGAGCGGGGGGAAGAATGAGCAGTTCTTC,CASSFGSGGKNEQFF